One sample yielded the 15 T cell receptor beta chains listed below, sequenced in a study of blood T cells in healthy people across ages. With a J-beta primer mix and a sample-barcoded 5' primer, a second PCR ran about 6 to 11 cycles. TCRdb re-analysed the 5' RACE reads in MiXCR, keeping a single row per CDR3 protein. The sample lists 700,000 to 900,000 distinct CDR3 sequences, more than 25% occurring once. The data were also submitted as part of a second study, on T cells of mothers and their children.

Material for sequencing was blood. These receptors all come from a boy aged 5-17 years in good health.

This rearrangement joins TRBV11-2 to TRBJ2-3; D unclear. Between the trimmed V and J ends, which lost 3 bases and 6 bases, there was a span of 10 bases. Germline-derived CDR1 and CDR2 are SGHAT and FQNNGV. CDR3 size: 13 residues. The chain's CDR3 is CASSFSQKDTQYF. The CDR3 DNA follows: TGTGCCAGCAGCTTCTCACAGAAGGATACGCAGTATTTT.

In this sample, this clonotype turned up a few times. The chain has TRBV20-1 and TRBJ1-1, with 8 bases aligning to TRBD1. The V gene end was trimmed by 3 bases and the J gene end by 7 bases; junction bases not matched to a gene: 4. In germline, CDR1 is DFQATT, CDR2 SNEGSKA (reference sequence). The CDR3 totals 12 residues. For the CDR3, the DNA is TGCAGTGCTAGGGACAGGGAGATTGAAGCTTTCTTT. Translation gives CSARDREIEAFF.

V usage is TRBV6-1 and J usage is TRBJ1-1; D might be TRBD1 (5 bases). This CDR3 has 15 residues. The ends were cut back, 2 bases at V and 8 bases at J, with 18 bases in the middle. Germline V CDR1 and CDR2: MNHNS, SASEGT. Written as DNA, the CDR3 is TGTGCCAGCAGTGAAACATGGAAGGGGCCCGGGGAAGCTTTCTTT. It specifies CASSETWKGPGEAFF.

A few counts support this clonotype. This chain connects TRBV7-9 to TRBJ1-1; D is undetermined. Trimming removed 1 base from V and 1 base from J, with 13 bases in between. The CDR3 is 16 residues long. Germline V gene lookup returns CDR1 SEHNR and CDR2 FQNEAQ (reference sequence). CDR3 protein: CASSLEGMRANTEAFF. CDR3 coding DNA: TGTGCCAGCAGCTTAGAAGGGATGAGAGCGAACACTGAAGCTTTCTTT.

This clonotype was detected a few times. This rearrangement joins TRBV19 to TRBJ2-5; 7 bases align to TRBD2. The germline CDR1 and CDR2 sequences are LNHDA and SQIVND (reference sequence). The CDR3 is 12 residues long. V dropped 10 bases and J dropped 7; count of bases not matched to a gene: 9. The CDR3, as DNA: TGTGCCACTACGAAGCCGGGGGGGACCCAGTACTTC. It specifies CATTKPGGTQYF.

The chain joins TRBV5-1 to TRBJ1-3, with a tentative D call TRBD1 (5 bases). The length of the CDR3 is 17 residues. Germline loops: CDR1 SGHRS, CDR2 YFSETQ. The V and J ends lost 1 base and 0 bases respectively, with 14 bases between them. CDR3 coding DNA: TGCGCCAGCAGCTTGTCGGGTTCCGGGACCTCTGGAAACACCATATATTTT. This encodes CASSLSGSGTSGNTIYF.

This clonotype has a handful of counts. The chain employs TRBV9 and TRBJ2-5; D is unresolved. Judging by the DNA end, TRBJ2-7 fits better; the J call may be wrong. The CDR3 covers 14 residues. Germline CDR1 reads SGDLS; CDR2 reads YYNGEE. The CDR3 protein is CASSVDTVSYEQYF. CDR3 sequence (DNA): TGTGCCAGCAGCGTAGACACAGTTTCCTACGAGCAGTACTTC.

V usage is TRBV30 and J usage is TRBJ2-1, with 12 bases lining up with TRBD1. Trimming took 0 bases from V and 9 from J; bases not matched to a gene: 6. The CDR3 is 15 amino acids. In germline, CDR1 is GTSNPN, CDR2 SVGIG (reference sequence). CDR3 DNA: TGTGCCTGGAGTGTACTAGGGACAGGGGGCAGTGAGCAGTTCTTC. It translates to CAWSVLGTGGSEQFF.

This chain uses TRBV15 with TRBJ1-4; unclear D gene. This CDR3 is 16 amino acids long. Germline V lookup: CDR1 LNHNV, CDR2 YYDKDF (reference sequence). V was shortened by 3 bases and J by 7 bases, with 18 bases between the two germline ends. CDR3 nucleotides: TGTGCCACCAGCAGCGCTTCCATGGGGTTGGGTGAAAAACTGTTTTTT. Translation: CATSSASMGLGEKLFF.

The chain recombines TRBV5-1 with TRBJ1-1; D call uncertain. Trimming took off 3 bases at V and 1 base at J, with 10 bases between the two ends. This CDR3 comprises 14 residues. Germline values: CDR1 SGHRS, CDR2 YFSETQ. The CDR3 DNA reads TGCGCCAGCAGCTCTGACCAAGGGAACACTGAAGCTTTCTTT. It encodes CASSSDQGNTEAFF.

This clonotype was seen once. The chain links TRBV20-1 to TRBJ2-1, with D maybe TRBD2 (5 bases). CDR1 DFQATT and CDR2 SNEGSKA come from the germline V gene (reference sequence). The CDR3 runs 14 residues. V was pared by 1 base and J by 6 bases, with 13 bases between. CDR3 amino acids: CSARGPGLVNEQFF. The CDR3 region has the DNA TGCAGTGCTAGAGGTCCCGGACTTGTCAATGAGCAGTTCTTC.

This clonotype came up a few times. The DNA for the CDR3 is TGTGCCGGCACCGCAGAGAGCTCCTATAATTCACCCCTCCACTTT. Its protein is CAGTAESSYNSPLHF. The V and J genes are TRBV2 and TRBJ1-6; D uncertain. V lost 11 bases to trimming and J lost 0 bases, with 14 bases between them. In germline, CDR1 is SNHLY, CDR2 FYNNEI. The CDR3 has 15 residues.

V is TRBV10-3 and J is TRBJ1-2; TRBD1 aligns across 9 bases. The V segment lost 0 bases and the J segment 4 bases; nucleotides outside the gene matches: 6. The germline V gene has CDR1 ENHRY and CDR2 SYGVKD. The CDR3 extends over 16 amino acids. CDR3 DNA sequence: TGTGCCATCAGTGAGTCGAGGACAGGGGTTGTCTATGGCTACACCTTC. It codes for CAISESRTGVVYGYTF.

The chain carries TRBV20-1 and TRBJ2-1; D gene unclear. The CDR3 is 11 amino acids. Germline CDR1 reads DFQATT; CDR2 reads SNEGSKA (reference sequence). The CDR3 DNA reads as TGCAGAAGGACGCACCACAATGAGCAGTTCTTC. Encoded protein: CRRTHHNEQFF.

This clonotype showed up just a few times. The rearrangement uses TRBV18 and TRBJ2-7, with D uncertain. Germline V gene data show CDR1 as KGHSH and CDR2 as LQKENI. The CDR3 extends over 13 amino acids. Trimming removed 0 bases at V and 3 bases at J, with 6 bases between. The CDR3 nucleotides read TGTGCCAGCTCACCACCGGCCATCTACGAGCAGTACTTC. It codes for CASSPPAIYEQYF.